The T cell receptor (beta chain) described here comes from a study of quantifying T cell responses using KT2 cells (dated 2017 in TCRdb). Concerning the study at large: RNA was DNase-treated and reverse transcribed with TCR alpha and beta constant-region primers, mostly using SuperScript III. The efficiency of the T4 ligation step under optimum conditions was estimated to be above 9.5%. PCR2 was performed as a SYBR Green qPCR and was stopped at a predetermined fluorescence threshold so that over-amplification was avoided. What the authors observed across the whole study: A linear scaling of KT2 alpha and beta sequence counts with input KT2 cell number was observed over several orders of magnitude. The study did not include a side-by-side comparison of this pipeline with other TCR sequencing techniques. Detection of KT2 sequences showed saturation at very high KT2 spike-in numbers. KT2 sequences were detected down to the lowest spike-in tested, about one KT2 cell per 100,000 PBMC.

Known numbers of KT2, a T cell clone whose TCR had been sequenced previously, were spiked into unfractionated PBMC to test the sensitivity and accuracy of the pipeline. A range of KT2-to-PBMC ratios was produced by mixing KT2 cells with a fixed number of PBMC. Library preparation used UMI-ligation and nested PCR. A single-stranded oligonucleotide carrying the Illumina SP2 sequence and a UMI was ligated to the cDNA 3' end using T4 RNA ligase 1. PCR1 consisted of four to five cycles (98 degrees C 15 s, 69 degrees C 30 s, 72 degrees C 40 s), and for the beta primer an equimolar mix of RC1.1 and RC1.2 was used to cover TRBC1 and TRBC2. From PCR2 onward, TCR alpha and beta chains were processed separately, and sample indices and Illumina adaptors were added. The UMI was composed of 12 random nucleotides, arranged as two hexamers separated by a spacer, and was positioned after an 8-base spacer. The libraries were sequenced on an Illumina MiSeq using v2 2x251 paired-end chemistry, usually with approximately 12 samples in each run. To increase diversity, roughly 5-7% PhiX DNA was added to each sequencing library. As for how the authors treated the data: The raw reads were converted into FASTQ with bcl2fastq and then demultiplexed by dual indices with Demultiplexor. Decombinator assigned V and J genes by tag matching, allowing a single base-pair mismatch. Collapsinator used UMIs to correct both sequencing errors and frequency errors arising from PCR heterogeneity. CDR3Translator converted Decombinator identifiers into nucleotide sequence, translated that sequence into amino acids, and extracted CDR3 based on C- and N-terminal motifs. Each distinct KT2 TCR was counted as a cluster of KT2 sequences sharing one unique molecular identifier. The public sequencing data were trimmed at Q25 with fastp and processed into clonotypes with MiXCR by TCRdb, which kept only in-frame beta chains. Every distinct CDR3 protein forms one entry, paired with its most common genes and DNA. In this record, the V and J calls reflect TCRdb's handling and not the investigators' own analysis. The sample table records approximately 50,000 distinct CDR3 sequences; around 10% of these occur just once. Around 9.3% of the sample lies in the top ten.

From the germline V gene, CDR1 is MNHEY and CDR2 is SVGAGI. V is reduced by 7 bases and J by 3 bases, leaving a spacing of 12 bases between them. From the cysteine up to the phenylalanine, the CDR3 has a length of 13 residues. The only DNA kept is the CDR3, 39 bases in frame from the first base. This clonotype was counted a few times. Its target antigen remains unknown. The record has no base qualities; no much larger clone is one base away. The rearrangement combines TRBV6-5 with TRBJ1-1; no D gene can be assigned with confidence. The sequenced sample was PBMCs spiked with cells of the T cell clone KT2. This clonotype originated in a human donor. The sequence in DNA is TGTGCCAGCAAAAAGGGCATTCACACTGAAGCTTTCTTT. It encodes CASKKGIHTEAFF.